This T cell receptor beta chain originates from a study of CD8+ T cells in alopecia areata. The study, taken as a whole, reports: Scalp repertoires also include resident alphabeta T cells from normal skin.

The sequencing template was cDNA reverse transcribed from extracted RNA. The repertoire was sequenced with immunoSEQ multiplex PCR; TCRdb's copy has only in-frame clones and lacks some. The table lists more than 95,000 clones, 30% to 40% of them singletons. The sample holds a few counts of this clone. Its antigen is still unknown. Germline CDR1 MGHDK, CDR2 SYGVNS. Trimming at V came to 10 bases and at J to 7 bases, leaving 5 bases not matched to a gene. The CDR3 contains 12 residues. Source material: CD4+ T cells sorted from blood. The TCR was taken from a human donor with alopecia areata. V usage is TRBV25-1 and J usage is TRBJ1-2; TRBD1 matches 11 bases. CDR3 sequence: CATWDRGTGYTF. Written as DNA, the CDR3 is TGTGCCACCTGGGACAGGGGGACTGGCTACACCTTC.